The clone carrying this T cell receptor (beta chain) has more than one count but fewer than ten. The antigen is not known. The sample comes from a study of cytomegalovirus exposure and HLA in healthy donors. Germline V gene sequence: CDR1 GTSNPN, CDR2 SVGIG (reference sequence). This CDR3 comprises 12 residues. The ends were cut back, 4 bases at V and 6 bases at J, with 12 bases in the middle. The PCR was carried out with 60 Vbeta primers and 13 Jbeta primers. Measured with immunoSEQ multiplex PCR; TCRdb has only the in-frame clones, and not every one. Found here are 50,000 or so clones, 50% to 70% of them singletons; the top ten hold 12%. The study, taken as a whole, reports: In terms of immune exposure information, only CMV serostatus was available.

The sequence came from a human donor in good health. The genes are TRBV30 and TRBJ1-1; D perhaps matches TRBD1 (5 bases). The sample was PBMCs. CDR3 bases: TGTGCCTGGACCCAGGGAACCCCTGAAGCTTTCTTT. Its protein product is CAWTQGTPEAFF.